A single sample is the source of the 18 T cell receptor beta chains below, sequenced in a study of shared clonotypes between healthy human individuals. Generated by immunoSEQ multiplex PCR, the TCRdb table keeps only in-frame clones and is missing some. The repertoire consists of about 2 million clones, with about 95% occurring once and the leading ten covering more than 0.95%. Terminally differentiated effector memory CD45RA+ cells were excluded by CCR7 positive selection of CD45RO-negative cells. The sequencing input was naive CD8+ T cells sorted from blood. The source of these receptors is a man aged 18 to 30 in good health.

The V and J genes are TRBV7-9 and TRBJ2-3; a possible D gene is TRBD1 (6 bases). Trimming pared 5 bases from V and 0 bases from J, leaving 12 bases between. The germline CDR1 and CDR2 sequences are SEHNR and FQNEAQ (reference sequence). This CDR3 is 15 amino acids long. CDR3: CASSGWDISTDTQYF. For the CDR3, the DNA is TGTGCCAGCAGCGGGTGGGACATAAGCACAGATACGCAGTATTTT.

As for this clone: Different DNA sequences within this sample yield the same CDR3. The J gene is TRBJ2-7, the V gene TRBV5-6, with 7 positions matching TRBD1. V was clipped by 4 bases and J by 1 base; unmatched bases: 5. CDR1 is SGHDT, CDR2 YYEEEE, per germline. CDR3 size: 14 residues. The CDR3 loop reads CASSPGTASYEQYF. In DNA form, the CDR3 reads TGTGCCAGCAGCCCCGGGACAGCGTCCTACGAGCAGTACTTC.

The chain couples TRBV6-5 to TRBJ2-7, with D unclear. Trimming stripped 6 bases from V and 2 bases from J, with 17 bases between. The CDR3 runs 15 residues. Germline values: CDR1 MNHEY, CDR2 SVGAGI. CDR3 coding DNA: TGTGCCAGCAGCCCCGCCCCCGGTGGTACCTACGAGCAGTACTTC. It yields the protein CASSPAPGGTYEQYF.

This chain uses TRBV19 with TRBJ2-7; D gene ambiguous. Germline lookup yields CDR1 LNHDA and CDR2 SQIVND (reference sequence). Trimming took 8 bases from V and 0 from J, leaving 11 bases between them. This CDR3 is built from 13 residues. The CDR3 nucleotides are TGTGCCAGTCGAGAGTCGACCTCCTACGAGCAGTACTTC. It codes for CASRESTSYEQYF.

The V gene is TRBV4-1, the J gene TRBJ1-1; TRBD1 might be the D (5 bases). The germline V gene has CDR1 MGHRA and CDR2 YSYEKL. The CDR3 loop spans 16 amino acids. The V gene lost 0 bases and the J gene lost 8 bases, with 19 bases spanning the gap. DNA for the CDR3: TGCGCCAGCAGCCAAGAAAAAGAAGAGGGGTATGGAGAAGCTTTCTTT. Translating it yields CASSQEKEEGYGEAFF.

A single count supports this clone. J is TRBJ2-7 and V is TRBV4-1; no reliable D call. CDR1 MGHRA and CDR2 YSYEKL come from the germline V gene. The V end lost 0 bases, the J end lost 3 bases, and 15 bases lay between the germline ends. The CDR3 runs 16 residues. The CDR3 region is CASSQDESESIYEQYF. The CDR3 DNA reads TGCGCCAGCAGCCAAGATGAGTCAGAGTCAATCTACGAGCAGTACTTC.

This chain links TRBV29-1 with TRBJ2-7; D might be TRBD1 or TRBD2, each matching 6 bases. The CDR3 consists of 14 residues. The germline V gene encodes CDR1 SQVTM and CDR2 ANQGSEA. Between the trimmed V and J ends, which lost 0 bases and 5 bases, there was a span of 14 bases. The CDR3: CSVEEEGGLDEQYF. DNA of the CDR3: TGCAGCGTTGAAGAGGAGGGGGGACTCGACGAGCAGTACTTC.

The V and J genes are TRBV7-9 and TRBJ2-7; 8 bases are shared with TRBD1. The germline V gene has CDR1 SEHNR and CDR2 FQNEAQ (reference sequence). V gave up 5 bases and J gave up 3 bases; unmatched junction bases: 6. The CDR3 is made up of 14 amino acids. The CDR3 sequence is CASSPGQGFYEQYF. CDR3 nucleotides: TGTGCCAGCAGCCCCGGACAGGGATTCTACGAGCAGTACTTC.

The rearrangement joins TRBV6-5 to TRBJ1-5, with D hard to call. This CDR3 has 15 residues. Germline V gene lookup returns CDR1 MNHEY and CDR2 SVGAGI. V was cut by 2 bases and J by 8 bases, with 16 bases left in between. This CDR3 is CASSYGRPSWEPQHF. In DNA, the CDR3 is TGTGCCAGCAGTTACGGGAGGCCCTCCTGGGAGCCCCAGCATTTT.

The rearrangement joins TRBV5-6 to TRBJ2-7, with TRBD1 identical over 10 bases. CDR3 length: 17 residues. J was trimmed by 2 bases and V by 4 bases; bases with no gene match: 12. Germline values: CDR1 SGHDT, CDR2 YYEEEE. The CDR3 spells CASSQLRDRGHPYEQYF. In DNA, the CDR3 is TGTGCCAGCAGCCAGCTCCGGGACAGGGGACACCCCTACGAGCAGTACTTC.

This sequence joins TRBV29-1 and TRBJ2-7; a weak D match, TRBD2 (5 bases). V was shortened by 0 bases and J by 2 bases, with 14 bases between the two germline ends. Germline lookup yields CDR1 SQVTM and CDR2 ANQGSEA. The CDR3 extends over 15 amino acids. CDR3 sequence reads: CSVEDRNGLPYEQYF. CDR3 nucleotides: TGCAGCGTTGAAGATCGAAACGGACTCCCCTACGAGCAGTACTTC.

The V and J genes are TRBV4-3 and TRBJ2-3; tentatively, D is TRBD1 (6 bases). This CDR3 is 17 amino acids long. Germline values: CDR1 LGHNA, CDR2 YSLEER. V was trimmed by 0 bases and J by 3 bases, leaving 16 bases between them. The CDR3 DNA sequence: TGCGCCAGCAGCCAAGATCGCGTCAGGGGTATGACAGATACGCAGTATTTT. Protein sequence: CASSQDRVRGMTDTQYF.

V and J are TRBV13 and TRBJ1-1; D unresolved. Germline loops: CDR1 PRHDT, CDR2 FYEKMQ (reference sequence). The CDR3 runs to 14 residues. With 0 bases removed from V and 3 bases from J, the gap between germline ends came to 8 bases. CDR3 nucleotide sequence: TGTGCCAGCAGCTTAGGACAGCGCTACACTGAAGCTTTCTTT. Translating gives CASSLGQRYTEAFF.

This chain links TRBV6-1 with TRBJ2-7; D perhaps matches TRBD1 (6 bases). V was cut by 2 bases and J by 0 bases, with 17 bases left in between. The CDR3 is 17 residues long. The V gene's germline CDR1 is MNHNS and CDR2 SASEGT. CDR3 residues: CASSENGYAGDSYEQYF. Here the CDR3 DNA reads TGTGCCAGCAGTGAAAACGGGTATGCAGGGGACTCCTACGAGCAGTACTTC.

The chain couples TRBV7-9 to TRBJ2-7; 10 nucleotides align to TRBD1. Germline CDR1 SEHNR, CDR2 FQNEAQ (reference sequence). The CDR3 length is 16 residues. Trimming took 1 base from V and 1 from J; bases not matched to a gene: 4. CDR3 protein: CASSLVGTGVSYEQYF. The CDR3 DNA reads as TGTGCCAGCAGCTTAGTTGGGACAGGGGTATCCTACGAGCAGTACTTC.

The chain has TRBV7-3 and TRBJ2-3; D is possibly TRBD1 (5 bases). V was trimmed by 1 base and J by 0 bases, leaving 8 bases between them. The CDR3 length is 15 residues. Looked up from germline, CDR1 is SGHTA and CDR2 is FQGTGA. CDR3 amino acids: CASSLMGRSTDTQYF. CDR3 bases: TGTGCCAGCAGCTTAATGGGGCGTAGCACAGATACGCAGTATTTT. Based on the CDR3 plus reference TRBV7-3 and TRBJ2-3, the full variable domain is GAGVSQTPSNKVTEKGKYVELRCDPISGHTALYWYRQSLGQGPEFLIYFQGTGAADDSGLPNDRFFAVRPEGSVSTLKIQRTERGDSAVYLCASSLMGRSTDTQYFGPGTRLTVL.

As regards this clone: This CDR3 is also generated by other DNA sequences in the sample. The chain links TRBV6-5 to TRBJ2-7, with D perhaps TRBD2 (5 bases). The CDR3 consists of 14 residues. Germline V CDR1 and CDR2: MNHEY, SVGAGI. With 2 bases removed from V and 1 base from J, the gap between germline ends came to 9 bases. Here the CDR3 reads CASSYGGPSYEQYF. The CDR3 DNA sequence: TGTGCCAGCAGTTACGGCGGGCCGTCCTACGAGCAGTACTTC.

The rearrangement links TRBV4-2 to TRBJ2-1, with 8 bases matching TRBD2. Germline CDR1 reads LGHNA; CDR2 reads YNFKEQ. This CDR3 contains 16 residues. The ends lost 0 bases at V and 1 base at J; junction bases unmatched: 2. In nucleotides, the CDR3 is TGTGCCAGCAGCCAAGACGAGCGGGGGTCCTACAATGAGCAGTTCTTC. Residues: CASSQDERGSYNEQFF.